This is a list of T cell receptor beta chains from one sample in a study of T-cell memory formation after mild COVID-19. One entry per CDR3 protein results from TCRdb running MiXCR on the 5' RACE reads. The table includes approximately 240,000 distinct CDR3 sequences, about a sixth detected once. Source material: PBMCs or a T cell subset sorted from them (not recorded which). The origin of the receptors is a man between 18 and 29 years old who had mild COVID-19 (a few samples of this study predate the infection). Cell type and time point are not known. Each CDR3 is given with its conserved first and last residue. The D gene is left open where the match is weak. Clone size appears in some rows only: once, few, many, or a class for an expanded clone.

v_gene,abundance,j_gene,d_gene,CDR3aa,CDR3nt
TRBV18,once,TRBJ2-7,TRBD1,CASSTSTGYYEQYF,TGTGCCAGCTCAACTTCGACAGGGTACTACGAGCAGTACTTC
TRBV11-3,NA,TRBJ1-6,NA,CASSLSGVDSPLHF,TGTGCCAGCAGCTTATCAGGGGTAGACTCACCCCTCCACTTT
TRBV28,few,TRBJ2-5,NA,CATIRETQYF,TGTGCCACCATACGTGAGACCCAGTACTTC
TRBV7-3,NA,TRBJ1-3,NA,CASSLSPGPGNTIYF,TGTGCCAGCAGCTTATCCCCAGGGCCTGGAAACACCATATATTTT
TRBV6-2/TRBV6-3,many,TRBJ1-1,TRBD1,CASSADRATEAFF,TGTGCCAGCAGCGCAGACAGGGCGACTGAAGCTTTCTTT
TRBV6-1,NA,TRBJ1-1,NA,CASSEVGGEGTEAFF,TGTGCCAGCAGTGAAGTCGGAGGGGAGGGAACTGAAGCTTTCTTT
TRBV7-2,many,TRBJ2-7,NA,CASSLVGGGREQYF,TGTGCCAGCAGCTTAGTCGGAGGGGGGAGGGAGCAGTACTTC
TRBV20-1,few,TRBJ2-3,NA,CSARSQGPEWTQYF,TGCAGTGCTAGGTCTCAGGGCCCTGAGTGGACGCAGTATTTT
TRBV5-1,NA,TRBJ2-3,TRBD2,CASSFSGGAEDTQYF,TGCGCCAGCAGCTTTAGCGGGGGGGCCGAAGATACGCAGTATTTT
TRBV5-1,few,TRBJ2-3,TRBD2,CASSLGLAESTDTQYF,TGCGCCAGCAGCTTGGGGCTAGCGGAAAGCACAGATACGCAGTATTTT
TRBV29-1,NA,TRBJ2-7,NA,CSVEVQSSYEQYF,TGCAGCGTTGAGGTTCAGAGCTCCTACGAGCAGTACTTC
TRBV5-1,few,TRBJ2-3,NA,CASSLAAGPTDTQYF,TGCGCCAGCAGCTTGGCGGCAGGACCCACAGATACGCAGTATTTT
TRBV9,NA,TRBJ2-3,TRBD2,CASSVAPGGDRGTQYF,TGTGCCAGCAGCGTAGCCCCCGGGGGGGACCGTGGTACGCAGTATTTT
TRBV5-1,few,TRBJ1-3,TRBD1,CASSGTASSGNTIYF,TGCGCCAGCAGCGGGACAGCGAGCTCTGGAAACACCATATATTTT
TRBV6-6,NA,TRBJ2-1,TRBD1,CASSWEWTGDEQFF,TGTGCCAGCAGTTGGGAGTGGACAGGGGATGAGCAGTTCTTC
TRBV24-1,NA,TRBJ1-5,NA,CATSEGGFQFSQPQHF,TGTGCCACCAGTGAAGGGGGGTTCCAGTTCAGCCAGCCCCAGCATTTT
TRBV21-1,few,TRBJ1-1,NA,CASSKGSGSNTEAFF,TGTGCCAGCAGCAAAGGTTCAGGGAGTAACACTGAAGCTTTCTTT
TRBV2,few,TRBJ1-5,NA,CASSLGQPQHF,TGTGCCAGCAGTCTGGGACAGCCCCAGCATTTT
TRBV7-8,NA,TRBJ1-2,NA,CASSFRESGYTF,TGTGCCAGCAGCTTTCGGGAGTCAGGCTACACCTTC
TRBV10-3,few,TRBJ2-7,NA,CAITEFSDYEQYF,TGTGCCATCACCGAATTTAGCGATTACGAGCAGTACTTC
TRBV18,NA,TRBJ2-1,NA,CASSPTRSNEQFF,TGTGCCAGCTCACCAACACGATCCAATGAGCAGTTCTTC
TRBV5-6,NA,TRBJ2-4,NA,CASSLPGVDIQYF,TGTGCCAGCAGCTTGCCAGGGGTGGACATTCAGTACTTC
TRBV9,NA,TRBJ2-1,NA,CASSAQRTPYNEQFF,TGTGCCAGCAGCGCACAGCGGACCCCCTACAATGAGCAGTTCTTC
TRBV20-1,many,TRBJ1-1,NA,CSARTRGDGEAFF,TGCAGTGCTCGCACTCGGGGGGACGGTGAAGCTTTCTTT
TRBV20-1,NA,TRBJ2-5,TRBD2,CSAKLAGGPSETQYF,TGCAGTGCCAAACTAGCGGGGGGGCCGAGCGAGACCCAGTACTTC
TRBV5-1,many,TRBJ2-4,NA,CASSLGGPQLAKNIQYF,TGCGCCAGCAGCTTGGGGGGTCCCCAACTAGCCAAAAACATTCAGTACTTC
TRBV4-1,many,TRBJ2-7,NA,CASSQDPGYIYEQYF,TGCGCCAGCAGCCAAGATCCGGGCTACATATACGAGCAGTACTTC